Listed here are 14 T cell receptor beta chains from one sample, sequenced in a study of control samples from healthy donors and cancer patients. The repertoire was sequenced with immunoSEQ multiplex PCR; TCRdb's copy has only in-frame clones and lacks some. The sample holds 90,000 to 150,000 clones, approximately 90% seen once. Material: blood. The receptors shown here come from a man in his forties or fifties in good health.

This chain connects TRBV4-1 to TRBJ1-6; D gene unclear. CDR1 and CDR2 from the germline V gene are MGHRA and YSYEKL. V was shortened by 0 bases and J by 6 bases, with 9 bases between the two germline ends. The CDR3 covers 15 residues. The CDR3 DNA sequence: TGCGCCAGCAGCCAAGAAGGCAGTACTAATTCACCCCTCCACTTT. Its translation: CASSQEGSTNSPLHF.

The rearrangement links TRBV10-2 to TRBJ1-1, with D possibly being TRBD1 (6 bases). Trimming shortened V by 2 bases and J by 5 bases, and 15 bases separated the two germline ends. The length of the CDR3 is 15 residues. Germline V lookup: CDR1 WSHSY, CDR2 SAAADI. CDR3 residues: CASSEGGAGATEAFF. For the CDR3, the DNA is TGCGCCAGCAGTGAGGGTGGTGCGGGGGCGACTGAAGCTTTCTTT.

The chain carries TRBV5-1 and TRBJ2-6; D might be TRBD2 (7 bases). V gave up 0 bases and J gave up 4 bases, with 14 bases separating them. CDR3 length: 17 amino acids. Per the germline V gene, CDR1 is SGHRS and CDR2 is YFSETQ. The CDR3 spells CASSLDGGRAGANVLTF. In DNA, the CDR3 is TGCGCCAGCAGCTTGGACGGGGGGCGGGCCGGGGCCAACGTCCTGACTTTC.

V gene TRBV10-3 combines with J gene TRBJ1-5; TRBD1 might be the D (5 bases). Germline CDR1 is ENHRY and CDR2 is SYGVKD. V was pared by 6 bases and J by 9 bases, with 15 bases between. The CDR3 has 13 amino acids. The CDR3 region has the DNA TGTGCCATCAGCTACGGGACCGACGGGCCCCAGCATTTT. Residues: CAISYGTDGPQHF.

This clone showed up just once. This rearrangement joins TRBV7-8 to TRBJ1-5; D possibly corresponds to TRBD1 (5 bases). CDR3 length: 13 amino acids. Trimming removed 5 bases at V and 5 bases at J, with 10 bases between. CDR1 SGHVS and CDR2 FQNEAQ come from the germline V gene. Here the CDR3 DNA reads TGTGCCAGCAGCCCCAGGGAGGATCAGCCCCAGCATTTT. Translated: CASSPREDQPQHF.

The V and J genes are TRBV12-2 and TRBJ1-5; the D call TRBD1 from the table was never checked on the DNA. TRBV12-2 is a pseudogene segment. CDR3 length: 16 residues. CDR3 bases: TGTGCAAGTCGCTCGATGGGGCAAGTGAGCAATCAGCCCCAGCATTTT. Its protein is CASRSMGQVSNQPQHF.

This chain joins TRBV4-1 and TRBJ2-1; TRBD2 aligns across 10 bases. V lost 4 bases, J lost 0 bases, and 15 bases stayed unmatched. The CDR3 consists of 20 residues. Germline V CDR1 and CDR2: MGHRA, YSYEKL. The CDR3 sequence: CASSLLGRAGGSSSYNEQFF. CDR3 DNA: TGCGCCAGCAGCCTGCTGGGGCGAGCGGGGGGGTCGAGCTCCTACAATGAGCAGTTCTTC.

V gene TRBV4-2 combines with J gene TRBJ1-1; D is undetermined. CDR1 LGHNA and CDR2 YNFKEQ come from the germline V gene. Trimming stripped 1 base from V and 1 base from J, with 10 bases between. The CDR3 contains 15 residues. CDR3 protein: CASSQAVRPNTEAFF. For the CDR3, the DNA is TGTGCCAGCAGCCAAGCAGTTAGACCGAACACTGAAGCTTTCTTT.

The rearrangement links TRBV18 to TRBJ2-3; D gene unclear. The V and J ends lost 5 bases and 5 bases respectively, with 8 bases between them. The germline gives CDR1 KGHSH, CDR2 LQKENI. The CDR3 extends over 12 amino acids. CDR3 nucleotides: TGTGCCAGCTCATCGGACCGAGATACGCAGTATTTT. It is translated as CASSSDRDTQYF.

V is TRBV2 and J is TRBJ1-5; D not certain. This CDR3 contains 16 residues. The germline gives CDR1 SNHLY, CDR2 FYNNEI. The V gene lost 6 bases and the J gene lost 0 bases, with 15 bases spanning the gap. This chain's CDR3 is CASRAPQSYSNQPQHF. As DNA, the CDR3 is TGTGCCAGCAGGGCGCCGCAGAGTTATAGCAATCAGCCCCAGCATTTT.

The chain is built from TRBV19 and TRBJ1-2; D is possibly TRBD1 (5 bases). CDR1 LNHDA and CDR2 SQIVND come from the germline V gene (reference sequence). CDR3 length: 14 residues. Trimming left V 2 bases short and J 4 bases short, with 11 bases between. CDR3 coding DNA: TGTGCCAGTAGTATATGGGGGTCGGGCTATGGCTACACCTTC. Amino acid sequence: CASSIWGSGYGYTF.

CDR3 sequence (DNA): TGTGCCACCAGCCCCTCCGGACGATACTACGAGCAGTACTTC. Translated: CATSPSGRYYEQYF. The genes are TRBV15 and TRBJ2-7; D not resolved. The V gene's germline CDR1 is LNHNV and CDR2 YYDKDF (reference sequence). This CDR3 comprises 14 residues. Trimming cost V 5 bases and J 3 bases, with 14 bases left between them. Looking up the rest from reference TRBV15 and TRBJ2-7 gives the full variable domain: DAMVIQNPRYQVTQFGKPVTLSCSQTLNHNVMYWYQQKSSQAPKLLFHYYDKDFNNEADTPDNFQSRRPNTSFCFLDIRSPGLGDTAMYLCATSPSGRYYEQYFGPGTRLTVT.

This chain uses TRBV27 with TRBJ1-4; TRBD1 matches 12 bases. The CDR3 has 16 amino acids. The V gene's germline CDR1 is MNHEY and CDR2 SMNVEV (reference sequence). Unmatched junction bases numbered 4, after V lost 0 bases and J lost 8 bases. The CDR3 DNA follows: TGTGCCAGCAGTTTATCTGGGACAGGGGGCAGGGAAAAACTGTTTTTT. It translates to CASSLSGTGGREKLFF.

The CDR3 DNA follows: TGTGCCAGCAGCTTGTTTCCACAAGAGACCCAGTACTTC. This codes for CASSLFPQETQYF. The rearrangement uses TRBV5-6 and TRBJ2-5, with D unclear. Germline V gene sequence: CDR1 SGHDT, CDR2 YYEEEE. V lost 1 base to trimming and J lost 2 bases, with 6 bases between them. This CDR3 is 13 amino acids long.